This T cell receptor beta chain originates from a study of blood T cell repertoires in COVID-19. In the study overall: T cells, B-cell-depleted T cells, or PBMCs supplied cDNA or gDNA.

V gave up 5 bases and J gave up 6 bases, with 10 bases separating them. CDR3 length equals 12 residues. Per the authors' pipeline: Scientists estimated how many nucleated cells there were by amplifying reference gene primers. Data came from immunoSEQ multiplex PCR; TCRdb stores just in-frame clones and leaves some out. V, J and clone size were drawn from that table, and D and trimming were deduced from the DNA. Among roughly 91,000 clones listed, roughly three quarters were seen once. The clonotype was recovered from a man in his 70s with acute or convalescent COVID-19. Sequenced sample: peripheral blood. J is TRBJ1-1 and V is TRBV12-3 or TRBV12-4; D remains unclear. The CDR3: CASSPLTAEAFF. For the CDR3, the DNA is TGTGCCAGCAGTCCGCTAACAGCTGAAGCTTTCTTT.